The next 21 T cell receptor beta chains were all read from a single sample in a study of regulatory T cells in long-lasting Graves disease. Investigators prepared the TCR beta libraries by applying iRepertoire HTBI primers and Arm-PCR of CDR3 regions. TCRdb itself ran the multiplex PCR reads through MiXCR, one entry per CDR3 protein. The sample yields under 300,000 distinct CDR3 sequences, 18% seen once. Time point meaning: newly diagnosed GD, antithyroid drugs for less than 3 months. RNA isolated from PBMCs was used to make the TCR library. The same data also contributed to another study, on T cells in Graves' hyperthyroidism and ophthalmopathy.

This sample comprised peripheral blood mononuclear cells (PBMCs), obtained at new diagnosis, from a patient treated with antithyroid drugs. These receptors came from a woman aged 25 to 39 with Graves disease.

A few counts support this clonotype. The rearrangement uses TRBV7-3 and TRBJ2-2; D is undetermined. Germline CDR1 SGHTA, CDR2 FQGTGA. The CDR3 has 17 amino acids. The V gene lost 5 bases and the J gene lost 1 base, with 17 bases spanning the gap. The CDR3 DNA is TGTGCCAGCAGCCCTCTTAACAGAGAGGTGAACACCGGGGAGCTGTTTTTT. It yields the protein CASSPLNREVNTGELFF. Full variable domain (outside the CDR3, taken from reference TRBV7-3 and TRBJ2-2): GAGVSQTPSNKVTEKGKYVELRCDPISGHTALYWYRQSLGQGPEFLIYFQGTGAADDSGLPNDRFFAVRPEGSVSTLKIQRTERGDSAVYLCASSPLNREVNTGELFFGEGSRLTVL.

The chain couples TRBV7-3 to TRBJ2-1, with 12 nucleotides matching TRBD2. Germline assignment: CDR1 SGHTA and CDR2 FQGTGA. There are 18 residues in the CDR3. V shed 1 base, J shed 7 bases, and the junction held 11 bases outside the gene matches. CDR3: CASSLNLRLAGGRNEQFF. CDR3 in DNA: TGTGCCAGCAGCTTAAATCTGCGGCTAGCGGGGGGGCGTAATGAGCAGTTCTTC.

At least ten counts were recorded for this clonotype. The chain is built from TRBV12-3 or TRBV12-4 and TRBJ2-7; TRBD1 matches 7 bases. The CDR3 spans 14 residues. Losses at the gene ends were 5 bases for V and 2 bases for J; bases not matched to a gene: 6. DNA of the CDR3: TGTGCCAGCAGTCCGACGGACAGGCCCTACGAGCAGTACTTC. Protein sequence: CASSPTDRPYEQYF.

This clonotype was found many times. The chain is built from TRBV20-1 and TRBJ2-4, with D perhaps TRBD1 (5 bases). The CDR3 runs 16 residues. Deletions cut 0 bases from V and 0 bases from J, with 12 bases between. From germline, CDR1 is DFQATT and CDR2 SNEGSKA (reference sequence). The CDR3 loop is CSARDLDRLAKNIQYF. CDR3 nucleotides: TGCAGTGCTAGAGATCTCGACAGACTAGCCAAAAACATTCAGTACTTC.

This clonotype was seen at least ten times. The J gene is TRBJ2-1, the V gene TRBV5-1; D unresolved. V was shortened by 0 bases and J by 7 bases, with 11 bases between the two germline ends. The germline CDR1 and CDR2 sequences are SGHRS and YFSETQ. This CDR3 has 14 residues. CDR3 sequence (DNA): TGCGCCAGCAGCTTGGGGGTTGGGCTAAATGAGCAGTTCTTC. Protein product: CASSLGVGLNEQFF.

Only a few counts were recorded for this clonotype. This chain connects TRBV18 to TRBJ2-4; D is uncertain. This CDR3 is built from 16 residues. CDR1 is KGHSH and CDR2 is LQKENI in the germline V gene. V lost 4 bases and J lost 4, with 17 bases in between. The CDR3 sequence is CASSLRPTVGKNIQYF. The CDR3 DNA reads TGTGCCAGCTCACTCAGGCCTACGGTTGGGAAAAACATTCAGTACTTC. Drawing the rest from reference TRBV18 and TRBJ2-4, the complete variable domain is NAGVMQNPRHLVRRRGQEARLRCSPMKGHSHVYWYRQLPEEGLKFMVYLQKENIIDESGMPKERFSAEFPKEGPSILRIQQVVRGDSAAYFCASSLRPTVGKNIQYFGAGTRLSVL.

This clonotype has ten or more counts. The genes are TRBV5-1 and TRBJ2-3, with D tentatively TRBD2 (7 bases). Germline CDR1 and CDR2: SGHRS and YFSETQ. The CDR3 length is 15 residues. V lost 4 bases to trimming and J lost 4 bases, with 16 bases between them. The DNA for the CDR3 is TGCGCCAGCAGCCCCGACGGGGGGCGTTCAGATACGCAGTATTTT. Translated: CASSPDGGRSDTQYF.

This clonotype occurred many times. DNA for the CDR3: TGTGCCAGCAGACACAGGTTCCTCTCTGGAAACACCATATATTTT. Its protein product is CASRHRFLSGNTIYF. The V and J genes are TRBV14 and TRBJ1-3; TRBD1 might be the D (5 bases). The CDR3 is 15 residues long. Trimming pared 6 bases from V and 0 bases from J, leaving 12 bases between. Germline CDR1 SGHDN, CDR2 FVKESK.

Only a few counts were recorded for this clonotype. A clone one base away is much larger, so this may be a read error. The chain combines TRBV3-1 with TRBJ2-3; TRBD2 matches at 14 bases. The V gene's germline CDR1 is LGHDT and CDR2 YNNKEL (reference sequence). The CDR3 loop spans 17 amino acids. The CDR3 reads CAISHRTSGGSTDTQYF. DNA for the CDR3: TGTGCCATCAGCCATAGGACTAGCGGGGGGAGCACAGATACGCAGTATTTT.

In this sample, this clonotype turned up many times. This chain uses TRBV6-5 with TRBJ2-7; D uncertain. The ends were cut back, 0 bases at V and 2 bases at J, with 11 bases in the middle. Germline CDR1 MNHEY, CDR2 SVGAGI. The CDR3 has 15 residues. The CDR3 loop is CASSYSPTETYEQYF. In DNA, the CDR3 is TGTGCCAGCAGTTACTCGCCCACAGAAACCTACGAGCAGTACTTC.

In this sample, this clonotype turned up many times. The CDR3 protein is CASSEDSSYNEQFF. CDR3 nucleotide sequence: TGTGCCAGCAGTGAAGATAGCTCCTACAATGAGCAGTTCTTC. This chain connects TRBV5-5 to TRBJ2-1; D is uncertain. Trimming took 5 bases from V and 0 from J, leaving 9 bases between them. The CDR3 totals 14 residues. The germline V gene has CDR1 SGHKS and CDR2 YYEKEE (reference sequence).

This clonotype was recorded many times. The rearrangement uses TRBV3-1 and TRBJ2-4, with D possibly TRBD1 on 6 matching bases. Germline CDR1 is LGHDT and CDR2 is YNNKEL (reference sequence). This CDR3 contains 18 residues. The V end lost 1 base, the J end lost 6 bases, and 22 bases lay between the germline ends. This CDR3 is CASSQGGLQGRGRNIQYF. Here the CDR3 DNA reads TGTGCCAGCAGCCAAGGGGGGCTACAGGGCAGGGGAAGAAACATTCAGTACTTC.

This clonotype showed up just a few times. This may stem from a read error, because a much larger clone lies one nucleotide away. This chain uses TRBV6-1 with TRBJ1-2; no reliable D call. The germline CDR1 and CDR2 sequences are MNHNS and SASEGT. The CDR3 runs to 13 residues. The CDR3 DNA is TGTGTCAGCAGCGAATCCCAGGCAGATGGCTACACCTTC. It specifies CVSSESQADGYTF.

Of note for this clonotype: This may come from a read error, since a much larger clone is one base off. It is unclear where the CDR3 begins or ends on the DNA, so no DNA is shown, and the CDR3 is as TCRdb lists it. This chain joins TRBV19 and TRBJ1-1; the table's D call, TRBD1, was not checked against the DNA. From germline, CDR1 is LNHDA and CDR2 SQIVND (reference sequence). 13 amino acids form the CDR3, both terminal residues included. The CDR3 protein is CTSTSDRNTEAFF.

Ten or more counts support this clonotype. The genes are TRBV7-2 and TRBJ2-5; maybe TRBD2 (5 bases). Trimming removed 5 bases from V and 2 bases from J, with 9 bases in between. The CDR3 consists of 13 residues. Germline loops: CDR1 SGHTA, CDR2 FQGNSA. The CDR3 DNA is TGTGCCAGCAGCCGTCGGAGGCAAGAGACCCAGTACTTC. It yields the protein CASSRRRQETQYF. The variable domain in full, with the rest retrieved from reference TRBV7-2 and TRBJ2-5, is GAGVSQSPSNKVTEKGKDVELRCDPISGHTALYWYRQSLGQGLEFLIYFQGNSAPDKSGLPSDRFSAERTGGSVSTLTIQRTQQEDSAVYLCASSRRRQETQYFGPGTRLLVL.

This chain connects TRBV12-3 or TRBV12-4 to TRBJ2-5; TRBD1 agrees at 12 bases. J gave up 1 base and V 6 bases, and 12 bases lay outside the gene matches. The CDR3 has 18 amino acids. The CDR3 is CASSPGRGQGASQETQYF. In nucleotides, the CDR3 is TGTGCCAGCAGCCCCGGTCGGGGACAGGGGGCCTCCCAAGAGACCCAGTACTTC.

The chain joins TRBV20-1 to TRBJ2-7; D is unclear. The germline V and J ends were trimmed by 3 bases and 5 bases, with 8 bases remaining between them. This CDR3 contains 11 residues. Germline-derived CDR1 and CDR2 are DFQATT and SNEGSKA (reference sequence). The DNA of the CDR3 is TGCAGTGCTAGCCTCCTTGACGAGCAGTACTTC. As protein: CSASLLDEQYF.

This clonotype turned up a few times. This likely stems from a read error, as it lies one base from a far larger clone. The chain combines TRBV7-9 with TRBJ1-6, with TRBD1 as a possible D gene (5 bases). The CDR3 runs 14 residues. From germline, CDR1 is SEHNR and CDR2 FQNEAQ (reference sequence). Trimming cost V 4 bases and J 9 bases, with 13 bases left between them. The CDR3: CASSSRDQSSPLHF. The CDR3 DNA sequence: TGTGCCAGCAGCTCCCGGGACCAAAGTTCACCCCTCCACTTT.

There are many counts of this clonotype. CDR3 nucleotides: TGCGCCAGCAGCTTAACAGCCGGGACGCCCTATGGCTACACCTTC. Translation gives CASSLTAGTPYGYTF. The chain has TRBV5-1 and TRBJ1-2, with D perhaps TRBD1 (5 bases). V lost 2 bases and J 4 bases, leaving 15 bases between the germline ends. The V gene's germline CDR1 is SGHRS and CDR2 YFSETQ. The CDR3 is made up of 15 amino acids.

This clonotype was detected ten times or more. The chain uses TRBV6-1 and TRBJ2-7; 8 bases are shared with TRBD1. Unmatched junction bases numbered 6, after V lost 1 base and J lost 7 bases. The CDR3 loop spans 14 amino acids. The germline gives CDR1 MNHNS, CDR2 SASEGT. The CDR3 sequence: CASSEGTGLWEQYF. CDR3 nucleotides: TGTGCCAGCAGTGAAGGGACAGGGCTTTGGGAGCAGTACTTC.

The chain uses TRBV6-1 and TRBJ2-5; 10 bases match TRBD2. The CDR3 length is 15 residues. V shed 1 base, J shed 5 bases, and the junction held 4 bases outside the gene matches. Germline CDR1 and CDR2: MNHNS and SASEGT. CDR3 residues: CASSEVSGGAETQYF. The CDR3 DNA reads as TGTGCCAGCAGTGAAGTCAGCGGGGGGGCCGAGACCCAGTACTTC.